The next 5 T cell receptor beta chains were all read from a single sample in a study of blood T cell repertoires in COVID-19. Repertoires were generated with immunoSEQ multiplex PCR, while TCRdb's copy carries only in-frame clones and drops some. In the table there are 150,000 to 200,000 clones, about four fifths of which are singletons. Sample: peripheral blood. Every receptor here comes from a man aged 65-85 years with active or convalescent COVID-19.

This chain connects TRBV29-1 to TRBJ1-4; 10 bases match TRBD1. The CDR3 spans 15 residues. The V and J ends lost 3 bases and 8 bases, in that order; junction bases with no gene match: 9. Germline V gives CDR1 SQVTM, CDR2 ANQGSEA. The CDR3 DNA reads as TGCAGCGTTGATATGATCGGGACAGGGGACGAAAAACTGTTTTTT. Protein sequence: CSVDMIGTGDEKLFF.

V is TRBV11-2 and J is TRBJ2-3, with 8 bases matching TRBD2. Germline assignment: CDR1 SGHAT and CDR2 FQNNGV. CDR3 length: 13 residues. The J segment lost 6 bases and the V segment lost 4 bases, leaving 3 bases of the junction unmatched. The CDR3 region is CASSSGGADTQYF. The CDR3 coding sequence is TGTGCCAGCAGCTCCGGGGGGGCGGATACGCAGTATTTT.

This chain uses TRBV12-3 or TRBV12-4 with TRBJ1-6; D might be TRBD1 (6 bases). This CDR3 is built from 13 residues. Trimming shortened V by 9 bases and J by 7 bases, and 13 bases separated the two germline ends. The CDR3 nucleotides read TGTGCCAGTTCGCAGGGGCGGAATTCACCCCTCCACTTT. This translates into CASSQGRNSPLHF.

The chain employs TRBV7-2 and TRBJ1-3; D uncertain. The CDR3 runs 16 residues. Germline V gene lookup returns CDR1 SGHTA and CDR2 FQGNSA. Trimming stripped 2 bases from V and 2 bases from J, with 13 bases between. CDR3 sequence reads: CASSLTTLLTGNTIYF. CDR3 coding DNA: TGTGCCAGCAGCTTAACAACCCTACTAACTGGAAACACCATATATTTT.

The chain employs TRBV6-2 or TRBV6-3 and TRBJ1-5; D might be TRBD1 (6 bases). This CDR3 is 17 amino acids long. The germline V and J ends were trimmed by 5 bases and 7 bases, with 24 bases remaining between them. In germline, CDR1 is MNHEY, CDR2 SVGEGT. The CDR3 loop reads CASSPPTGLGGYQPQHF. The CDR3 coding sequence is TGTGCCAGCAGTCCCCCAACAGGGCTGGGAGGGTACCAGCCCCAGCATTTT.